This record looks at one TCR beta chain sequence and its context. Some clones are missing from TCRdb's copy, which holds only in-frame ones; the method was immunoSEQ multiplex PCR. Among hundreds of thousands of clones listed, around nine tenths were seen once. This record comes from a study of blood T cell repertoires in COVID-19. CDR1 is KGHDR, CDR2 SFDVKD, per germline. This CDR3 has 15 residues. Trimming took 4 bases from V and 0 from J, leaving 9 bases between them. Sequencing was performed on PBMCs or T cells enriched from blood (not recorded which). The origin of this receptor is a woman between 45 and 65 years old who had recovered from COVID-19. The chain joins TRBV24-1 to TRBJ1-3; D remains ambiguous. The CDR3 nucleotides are TGTGCCACCAGTGAGGCTGGGAGCTCTGGAAACACCATATATTTT. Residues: CATSEAGSSGNTIYF.